These 5 T cell receptor beta chains were sequenced from one sample in a study of T cell responses to AZD1222 COVID-19 vaccine. Sequenced by immunoSEQ multiplex PCR; TCRdb stores in-frame clones only, minus some. The repertoire has 150,000 to 180,000 clones, over 80% of them found once; the top ten carry about 8.9%. The sample consisted of peripheral blood, taken 28 days after the second AZD1222 dose. Receptors were obtained from an adult who received the AZD1222 COVID-19 vaccine.

The chain joins TRBV7-9 to TRBJ2-5, with TRBD2 matching over 7 bases. Looked up from germline, CDR1 is SEHNR and CDR2 is FQNEAQ (reference sequence). The CDR3 has 14 amino acids. With V trimmed by 5 bases and J by 1 base, 4 bases remained unmatched. CDR3 sequence: CASSRGGGQETQYF. The CDR3 DNA reads TGTGCCAGCAGCAGGGGCGGGGGCCAAGAGACCCAGTACTTC.

Concerning this clone: Other DNA variants within this sample encode the same CDR3. CDR3 loop: CASSLGDTTDTQYF. The CDR3 DNA sequence: TGCGCCAGCAGCTTGGGGGACACTACAGATACGCAGTATTTT. This chain uses TRBV5-1 with TRBJ2-3, with D tentatively TRBD1 (6 bases). The CDR3 length is 14 residues. CDR1 is SGHRS and CDR2 is YFSETQ in the germline V gene. Between the trimmed V and J ends, which lost 0 bases and 3 bases, there was a span of 8 bases.

The chain recombines TRBV4-3 with TRBJ2-5; D is possibly TRBD2 (6 bases). The CDR3 totals 15 residues. V was trimmed by 1 base and J by 2 bases, leaving 11 bases between them. Per the germline V gene, CDR1 is LGHNA and CDR2 is YSLEER. The CDR3 nucleotides are TGCGCCAGCAGCCAAGCCCTTAGCGGACAAGAGACCCAGTACTTC. Encoded protein: CASSQALSGQETQYF.

The chain couples TRBV5-1 to TRBJ2-1, with 9 bases that match TRBD2. The CDR3 spans 15 residues. From germline, CDR1 is SGHRS and CDR2 YFSETQ. V shed 2 bases, J shed 7 bases, and the junction held 7 bases outside the gene matches. The CDR3 spells CASSLSGTSLNEQFF. CDR3 DNA: TGCGCCAGCAGCTTATCCGGGACTAGCTTGAATGAGCAGTTCTTC. The whole variable domain, filled in from reference TRBV5-1 and TRBJ2-1, reads KAGVTQTPRYLIKTRGQQVTLSCSPISGHRSVSWYQQTPGQGLQFLFEYFSETQRNKGNFPGRFSGRQFSNSRSEMNVSTLELGDSALYLCASSLSGTSLNEQFFGPGTRLTVL.

J is TRBJ1-4 and V is TRBV4-2; D is uncertain. The V end lost 4 bases, the J end lost 6 bases, and 15 bases lay between the germline ends. The CDR3 extends over 15 amino acids. In germline, CDR1 is LGHNA, CDR2 YNFKEQ. The CDR3 coding sequence is TGTGCCAGCAGCCCCCGACATCTCTCAGATGAAAAACTGTTTTTT. Protein product: CASSPRHLSDEKLFF.